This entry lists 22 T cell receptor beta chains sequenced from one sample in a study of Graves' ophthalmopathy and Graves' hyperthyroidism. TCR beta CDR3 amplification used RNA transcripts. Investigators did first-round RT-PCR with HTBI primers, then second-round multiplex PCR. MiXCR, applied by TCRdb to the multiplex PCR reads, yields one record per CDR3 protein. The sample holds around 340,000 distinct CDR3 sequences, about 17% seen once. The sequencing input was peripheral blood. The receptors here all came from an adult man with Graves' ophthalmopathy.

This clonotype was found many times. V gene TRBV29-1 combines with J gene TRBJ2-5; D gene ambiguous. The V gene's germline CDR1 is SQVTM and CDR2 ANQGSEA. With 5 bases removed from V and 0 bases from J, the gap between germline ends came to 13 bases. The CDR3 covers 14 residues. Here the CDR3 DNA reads TGCAGCGTTCTCGGGTTGGGGTACCAAGAGACCCAGTACTTC. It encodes CSVLGLGYQETQYF.

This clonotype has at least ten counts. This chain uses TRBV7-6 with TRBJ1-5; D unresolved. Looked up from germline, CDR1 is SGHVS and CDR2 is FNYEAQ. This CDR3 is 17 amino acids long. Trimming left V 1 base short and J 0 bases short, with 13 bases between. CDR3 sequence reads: CASSLEGGTYSNQPQHF. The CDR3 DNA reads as TGTGCCAGCAGCTTAGAGGGCGGAACCTATAGCAATCAGCCCCAGCATTTT.

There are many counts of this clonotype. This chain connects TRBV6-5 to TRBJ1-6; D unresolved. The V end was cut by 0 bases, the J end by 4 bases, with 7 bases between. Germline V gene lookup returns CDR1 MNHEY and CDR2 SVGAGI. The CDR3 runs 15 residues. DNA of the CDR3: TGTGCCAGCAGTTACTCGATTGGATATAATTCACCCCTCCACTTT. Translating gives CASSYSIGYNSPLHF.

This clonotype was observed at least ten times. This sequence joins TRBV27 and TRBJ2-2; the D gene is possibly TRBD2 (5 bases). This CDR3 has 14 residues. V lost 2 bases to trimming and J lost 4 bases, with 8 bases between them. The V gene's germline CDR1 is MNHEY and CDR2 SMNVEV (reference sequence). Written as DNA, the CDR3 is TGTGCCAGCAGTTTAAACCGGGGCACCGGGGAGCTGTTTTTT. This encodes CASSLNRGTGELFF.

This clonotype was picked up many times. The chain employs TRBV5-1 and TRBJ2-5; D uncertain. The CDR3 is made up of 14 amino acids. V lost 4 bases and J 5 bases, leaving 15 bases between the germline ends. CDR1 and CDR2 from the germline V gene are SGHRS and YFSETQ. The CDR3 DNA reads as TGCGCCAGCAGCGAGACTGTGGCTGAGGAGACCCAGTACTTC. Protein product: CASSETVAEETQYF.

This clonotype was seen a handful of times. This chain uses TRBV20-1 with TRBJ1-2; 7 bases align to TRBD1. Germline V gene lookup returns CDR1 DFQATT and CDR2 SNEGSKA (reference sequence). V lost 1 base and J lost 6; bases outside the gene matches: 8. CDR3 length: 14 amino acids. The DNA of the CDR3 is TGCAGTGCTAGAGTGGTTGGGACAGTCGATGGCTACACCTTC. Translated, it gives CSARVVGTVDGYTF.

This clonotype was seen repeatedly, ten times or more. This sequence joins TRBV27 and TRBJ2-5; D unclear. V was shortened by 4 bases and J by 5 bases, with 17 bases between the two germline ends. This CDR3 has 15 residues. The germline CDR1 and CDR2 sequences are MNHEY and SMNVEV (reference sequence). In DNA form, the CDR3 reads TGTGCCAGCAGTTCCTTAGGGCAGCCCAGGGAGACCCAGTACTTC. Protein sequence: CASSSLGQPRETQYF.

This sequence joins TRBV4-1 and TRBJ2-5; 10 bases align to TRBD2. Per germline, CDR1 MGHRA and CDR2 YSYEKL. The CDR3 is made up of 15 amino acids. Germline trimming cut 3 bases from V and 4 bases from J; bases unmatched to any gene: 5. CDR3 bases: TGCGCCAGCAGCCAGTCAGCGGGAGGGGGAGAGACCCAGTACTTC. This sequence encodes CASSQSAGGGETQYF.

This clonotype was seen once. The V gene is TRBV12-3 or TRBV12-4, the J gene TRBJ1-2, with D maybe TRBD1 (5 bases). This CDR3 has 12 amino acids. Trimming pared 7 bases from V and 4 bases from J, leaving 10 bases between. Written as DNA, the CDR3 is TGTGCCAGCAACGGGACCGCCTATGGCTACACCTTC. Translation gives CASNGTAYGYTF.

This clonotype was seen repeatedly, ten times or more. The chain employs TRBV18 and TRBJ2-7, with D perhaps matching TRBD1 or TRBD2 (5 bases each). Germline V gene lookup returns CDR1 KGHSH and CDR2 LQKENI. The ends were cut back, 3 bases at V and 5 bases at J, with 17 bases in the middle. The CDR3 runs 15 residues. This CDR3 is CASSPWVGVPHEQYF. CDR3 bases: TGTGCCAGCTCACCCTGGGTGGGGGTTCCCCACGAGCAGTACTTC.

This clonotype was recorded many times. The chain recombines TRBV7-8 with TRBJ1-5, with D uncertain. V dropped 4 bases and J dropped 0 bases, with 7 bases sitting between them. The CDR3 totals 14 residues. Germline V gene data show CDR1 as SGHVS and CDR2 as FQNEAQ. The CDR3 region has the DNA TGTGCCAGCAGCTCGGCCTATAGCAATCAGCCCCAGCATTTT. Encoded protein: CASSSAYSNQPQHF.

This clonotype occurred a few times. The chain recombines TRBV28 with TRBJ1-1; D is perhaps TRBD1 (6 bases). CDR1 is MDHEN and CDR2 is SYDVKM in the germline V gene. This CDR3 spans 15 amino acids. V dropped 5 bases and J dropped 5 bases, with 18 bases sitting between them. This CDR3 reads CASSLPQTGFTEAFF. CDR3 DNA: TGTGCCAGCAGTCTCCCACAAACAGGGTTTACTGAAGCTTTCTTT. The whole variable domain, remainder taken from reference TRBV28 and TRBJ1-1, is DVKVTQSSRYLVKRTGEKVFLECVQDMDHENMFWYRQDPGLGLRLIYFSYDVKMKEKGDIPEGYSVSREKKERFSLILESASTNQTSMYLCASSLPQTGFTEAFFGQGTRLTVV.

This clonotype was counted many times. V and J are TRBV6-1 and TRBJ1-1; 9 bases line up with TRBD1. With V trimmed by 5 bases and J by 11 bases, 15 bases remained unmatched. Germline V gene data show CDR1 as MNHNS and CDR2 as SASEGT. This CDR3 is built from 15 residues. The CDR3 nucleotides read TGTGCCAGCAGTCAACAGGGGGCTGGGGTTACATCGGCTTTCTTT. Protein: CASSQQGAGVTSAFF.

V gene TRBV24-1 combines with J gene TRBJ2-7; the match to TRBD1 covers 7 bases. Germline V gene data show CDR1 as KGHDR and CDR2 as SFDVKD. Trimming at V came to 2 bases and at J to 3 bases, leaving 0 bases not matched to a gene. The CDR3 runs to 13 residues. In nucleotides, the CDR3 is TGTGCCACCAGTGATTGGACAGGCTACGAGCAGTACTTC. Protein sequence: CATSDWTGYEQYF.

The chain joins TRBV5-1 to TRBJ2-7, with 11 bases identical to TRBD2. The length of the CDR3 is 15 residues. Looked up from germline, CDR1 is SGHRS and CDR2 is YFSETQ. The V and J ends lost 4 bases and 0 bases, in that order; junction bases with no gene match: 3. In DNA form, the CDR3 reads TGCGCCAGCAGCACGCTAGCGGGGGGCTCCTACGAGCAGTACTTC. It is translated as CASSTLAGGSYEQYF.

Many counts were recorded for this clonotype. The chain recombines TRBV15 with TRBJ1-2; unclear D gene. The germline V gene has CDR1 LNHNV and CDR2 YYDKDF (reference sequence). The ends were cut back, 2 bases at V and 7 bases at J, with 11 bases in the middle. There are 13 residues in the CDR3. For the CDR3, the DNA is TGTGCCACCAGCAGACCTTTATTGGGTGGCTACACCTTC. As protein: CATSRPLLGGYTF.

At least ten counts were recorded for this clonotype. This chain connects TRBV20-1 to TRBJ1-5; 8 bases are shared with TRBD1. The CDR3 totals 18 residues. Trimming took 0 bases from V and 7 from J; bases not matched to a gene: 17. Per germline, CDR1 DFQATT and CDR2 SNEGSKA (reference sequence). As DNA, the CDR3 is TGCAGTGCTAGAGATCAGGGTATCGGACAGGGAGGATACCAGCCCCAGCATTTT. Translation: CSARDQGIGQGGYQPQHF.

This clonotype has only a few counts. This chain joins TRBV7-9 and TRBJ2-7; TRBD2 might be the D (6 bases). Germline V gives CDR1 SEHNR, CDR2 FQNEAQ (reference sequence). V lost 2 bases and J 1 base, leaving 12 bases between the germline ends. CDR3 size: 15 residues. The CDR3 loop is CASSLWRDRSYEQYF. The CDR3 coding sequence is TGTGCCAGCAGCTTATGGCGGGACCGGTCCTACGAGCAGTACTTC.

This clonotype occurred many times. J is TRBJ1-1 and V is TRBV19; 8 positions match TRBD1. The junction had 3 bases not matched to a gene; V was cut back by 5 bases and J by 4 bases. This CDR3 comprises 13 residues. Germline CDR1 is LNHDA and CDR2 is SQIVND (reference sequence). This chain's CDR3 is CASSPTGGTEAFF. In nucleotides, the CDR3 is TGTGCCAGTAGTCCAACAGGGGGCACTGAAGCTTTCTTT.

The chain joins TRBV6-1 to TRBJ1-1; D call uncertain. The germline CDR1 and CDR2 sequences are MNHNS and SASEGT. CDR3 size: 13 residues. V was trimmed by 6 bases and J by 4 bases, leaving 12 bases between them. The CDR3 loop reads CASRRRDGTEAFF. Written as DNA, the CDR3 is TGTGCCAGCAGACGGAGGGATGGCACTGAAGCTTTCTTT.

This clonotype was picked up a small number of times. DNA for the CDR3: TGTGCCAGCCCCAGACAGGGACCCGTCGGGGAGACCCAGTACTTC. Translating gives CASPRQGPVGETQYF. The J gene is TRBJ2-5, the V gene TRBV7-2; TRBD1 matches 7 bases. J was trimmed by 5 bases and V by 8 bases; bases with no gene match: 14. The CDR3 loop spans 15 amino acids. Per germline, CDR1 SGHTA and CDR2 FQGNSA.

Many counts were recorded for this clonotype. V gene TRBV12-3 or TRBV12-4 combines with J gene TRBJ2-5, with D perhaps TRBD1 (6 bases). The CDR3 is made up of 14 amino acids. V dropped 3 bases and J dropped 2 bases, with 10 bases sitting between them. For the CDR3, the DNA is TGTGCCAGCAGTTTCCGGGACAAACAAGAGACCCAGTACTTC. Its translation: CASSFRDKQETQYF.